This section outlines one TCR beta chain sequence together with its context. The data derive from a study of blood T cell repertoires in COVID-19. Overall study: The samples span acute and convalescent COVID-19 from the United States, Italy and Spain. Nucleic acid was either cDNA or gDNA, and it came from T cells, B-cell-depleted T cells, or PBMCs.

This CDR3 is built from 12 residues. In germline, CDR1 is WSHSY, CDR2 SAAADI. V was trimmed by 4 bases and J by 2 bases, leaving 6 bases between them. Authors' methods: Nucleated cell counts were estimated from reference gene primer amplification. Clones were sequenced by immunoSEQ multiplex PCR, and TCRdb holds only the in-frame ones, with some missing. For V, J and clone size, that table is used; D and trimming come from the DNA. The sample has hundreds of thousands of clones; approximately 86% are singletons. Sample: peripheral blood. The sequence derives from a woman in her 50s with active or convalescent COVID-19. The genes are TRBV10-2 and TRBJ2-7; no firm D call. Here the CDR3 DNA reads TGCGCCAGCAGTGGCCGAGCCTACGAGCAGTACTTC. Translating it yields CASSGRAYEQYF.